The 5 T cell receptor beta chains below all came from one sample that was sequenced in a study of patients with pleural tuberculosis. MiXCR, run by TCRdb on the reads, gives a single entry per CDR3 protein. In the table there are around 50,000 distinct CDR3 sequences, 6% to 9.5% of which are singletons. These receptors came from a human donor with pleural tuberculosis.

In its sample, this clonotype was seen many times. This sequence joins TRBV24-1 and TRBJ1-1, with D possibly matching TRBD1 (6 bases). The CDR3 has 11 amino acids. Trimming took 3 bases from V and 14 from J, leaving 12 bases between them. Looked up from germline, CDR1 is KGHDR and CDR2 is SFDVKD. CDR3 sequence (DNA): TGTGCCACCAGTGATGGTGACAGGCCATTCTTT. This sequence encodes CATSDGDRPFF.

This clonotype was recorded many times. The genes are TRBV11-2 and TRBJ2-1; a possible D gene is TRBD1 (6 bases). The ends were cut back, 3 bases at V and 3 bases at J, with 9 bases in the middle. Germline loops: CDR1 SGHAT, CDR2 FQNNGV. CDR3 length: 14 residues. The CDR3 DNA reads TGTGCCAGCAGCTTGCAGGGGCTCTACAATGAGCAGTTCTTC. Its translation: CASSLQGLYNEQFF.

The sample holds a few counts of this clonotype. The J gene is TRBJ2-1, the V gene TRBV12-3 or TRBV12-4; the D gene is possibly TRBD1 (6 bases). Trimming removed 2 bases from V and 12 bases from J, with 17 bases in between. The CDR3 spans 14 residues. The CDR3 bases are TGTGCCAGCAGTTTATTGGCAGGGGCGAAGGGGCAGTTCTTC. Translated: CASSLLAGAKGQFF.

This clonotype was recorded at least ten times. The chain links TRBV2 to TRBJ2-7; tentative D call: TRBD2 (5 bases). The V end was cut by 4 bases, the J end by 7 bases, with 23 bases between. The germline V gene has CDR1 SNHLY and CDR2 FYNNEI. This CDR3 is built from 16 residues. CDR3 sequence: CASSGTPPLSPREQYV. CDR3 DNA: TGTGCCAGCAGTGGGACTCCACCTTTGAGCCCGAGGGAGCAGTACGTC.

This clonotype was counted at least ten times. The chain has TRBV5-1 and TRBJ1-1, with 8 bases that match TRBD1. With 2 bases clipped from V and 4 bases from J, the junction kept 7 bases outside the gene matches. The V gene's germline CDR1 is SGHRS and CDR2 YFSETQ. The CDR3 is 15 amino acids. For the CDR3, the DNA is TGCGCCAGCAGCTTTCAGGGAGGACAGGGCACTGAAGCTTTCTTT. It translates to CASSFQGGQGTEAFF.